The 31 T cell receptor beta chains listed next were all sequenced from one sample in a study of shared clonotypes between healthy human individuals. Here immunoSEQ multiplex PCR was the method, and the copy in TCRdb shows in-frame clones only, minus some. This table holds 850,000 to 1,100,000 clones, 60% to 85% found once. Sequenced input: memory CD4+ T cells from PBMCs. Subset indicated: CD45RA-negative fraction. Source of these receptors: a man younger than 30 in good health. Some clones in this sample may be carry-over from other donors' samples.

The chain uses TRBV4-1 and TRBJ2-2; 10 positions match TRBD2. This CDR3 is 18 amino acids long. The junction had 15 bases not matched to a gene; V was cut back by 3 bases and J by 8 bases. The V gene's germline CDR1 is MGHRA and CDR2 YSYEKL. The CDR3 protein is CASSHPHTSGNGIGELFF. CDR3 in DNA: TGCGCCAGCAGCCATCCCCATACTAGCGGGAACGGTATAGGGGAGCTGTTTTTT.

The chain recombines TRBV20-1 with TRBJ1-1; no clear D gene. Germline assignment: CDR1 DFQATT and CDR2 SNEGSKA (reference sequence). The CDR3 is 11 residues long. The V gene lost 3 bases and the J gene lost 8 bases, with 10 bases spanning the gap. The DNA for the CDR3 is TGCAGTGCTAGTAGGGTCAGCGAAGCTTTCTTT. Its translation is CSASRVSEAFF.

The chain carries TRBV4-1 and TRBJ2-4, with 10 bases fitting TRBD2. J gave up 1 base and V 5 bases, and 14 bases lay outside the gene matches. Germline lookup yields CDR1 MGHRA and CDR2 YSYEKL. The CDR3 contains 19 residues. This CDR3 is CASSSGTASGSEAKNIQYF. The CDR3 DNA is TGCGCCAGCAGCTCCGGGACAGCTAGCGGGAGCGAGGCCAAAAACATTCAGTACTTC.

For this clone: The same CDR3 also results from other DNA sequences found in this sample. The chain uses TRBV19 and TRBJ1-2; no clear D gene. Germline CDR1 reads LNHDA; CDR2 reads SQIVND (reference sequence). The CDR3 sequence is 13 residues long. V dropped 1 base and J dropped 4 bases, with 7 bases sitting between them. CDR3 in amino acids: CASSIGQSYGYTF. The CDR3 DNA sequence: TGTGCCAGTAGTATAGGGCAATCCTATGGCTACACCTTC.

The gene calls are TRBV28 and TRBJ1-4; 8 bases match TRBD1. Germline CDR1 reads MDHEN; CDR2 reads SYDVKM. The CDR3 sequence is 14 residues long. The V and J ends lost 4 bases and 8 bases, in that order; junction bases with no gene match: 6. This CDR3 reads CASSSPGGAEKLFF. The CDR3 coding sequence is TGTGCCAGCAGTTCCCCAGGGGGCGCGGAAAAACTGTTTTTT.

Only a few counts were recorded for this clone. In the same sample, other DNA sequences code for this CDR3. This rearrangement joins TRBV19 to TRBJ1-1; a weak D match, TRBD1 (6 bases). Trimming took off 2 bases at V and 0 bases at J, with 7 bases between the two ends. CDR1 LNHDA and CDR2 SQIVND come from the germline V gene (reference sequence). This CDR3 region has 14 residues. CDR3 loop: CASSIPGVNTEAFF. In nucleotides, the CDR3 is TGTGCCAGTAGTATACCAGGGGTGAACACTGAAGCTTTCTTT.

V is TRBV7-6 and J is TRBJ2-7; possibly TRBD1 for D (5 bases). The V end lost 5 bases, the J end lost 0 bases, and 11 bases lay between the germline ends. Germline V lookup: CDR1 SGHVS, CDR2 FNYEAQ. This CDR3 spans 14 amino acids. The CDR3 nucleotides are TGTGCCAGCAGCCGGCAGACAGTCTCCTACGAGCAGTACTTC. Amino acid sequence: CASSRQTVSYEQYF. The whole variable domain, filled in from reference TRBV7-6 and TRBJ2-7, reads GAGVSQSPRYKVTKRGQDVALRCDPISGHVSLYWYRQALGQGPEFLTYFNYEAQQDKSGLPNDRFSAERPEGSISTLTIQRTEQRDSAMYRCASSRQTVSYEQYFGPGTRLTVT.

This chain uses TRBV7-2 with TRBJ2-1, with 15 bases lining up with TRBD2. The J segment lost 8 bases and the V segment lost 5 bases, leaving 10 bases of the junction unmatched. Germline values: CDR1 SGHTA, CDR2 FQGNSA. The CDR3 consists of 17 residues. CDR3 in DNA: TGTGCCAGCAGCCCGGGACTAGCGGGAGGCGTTCTCGATGAGCAGTTCTTC. Its protein product is CASSPGLAGGVLDEQFF.

This clone was observed a handful of times. V usage is TRBV27 and J usage is TRBJ2-7, with 7 bases identical to TRBD2. The CDR3 contains 14 residues. The germline gives CDR1 MNHEY, CDR2 SMNVEV (reference sequence). V shed 6 bases, J shed 7 bases, and the junction held 12 bases outside the gene matches. For the CDR3, the DNA is TGTGCCAGCAGGGGAGGGTTTAGGTTCGGTGAGCAGTACTTC. Its translation: CASRGGFRFGEQYF.

The rearrangement uses TRBV4-2 and TRBJ2-7; TRBD2 matches 12 bases. Trimming cost V 3 bases and J 2 bases; bases outside gene matches: 5. Germline CDR1 LGHNA, CDR2 YNFKEQ. CDR3 length: 16 residues. The CDR3 sequence: CASSHPTSGGAYEQYF. In nucleotides, the CDR3 is TGTGCCAGCAGCCACCCGACTAGCGGGGGAGCCTACGAGCAGTACTTC.

The chain uses TRBV30 and TRBJ1-1, with D perhaps TRBD1 (6 bases). Germline loops: CDR1 GTSNPN, CDR2 SVGIG (reference sequence). The CDR3 spans 15 residues. Trimming stripped 8 bases from V and 0 bases from J, with 19 bases between. CDR3 amino acids: CASHDPGHMNTEAFF. The CDR3 coding sequence is TGTGCCAGCCACGATCCGGGACATATGAACACTGAAGCTTTCTTT.

The sample holds a few counts of this clone. The rearrangement links TRBV19 to TRBJ1-5; a possible D gene is TRBD1 (5 bases). V lost 5 bases and J 5 bases, leaving 13 bases between the germline ends. The CDR3 length is 14 residues. CDR1 is LNHDA and CDR2 is SQIVND in the germline V gene (reference sequence). Here the CDR3 DNA reads TGTGCCAGTAGTTTCGGGACTCCCTATCAGCCCCAGCATTTT. This translates into CASSFGTPYQPQHF.

The rearrangement links TRBV6-5 to TRBJ2-1; TRBD1 matches at 7 bases. Germline V gene lookup returns CDR1 MNHEY and CDR2 SVGAGI. The CDR3 length is 12 residues. J gave up 8 bases and V 6 bases, and 4 bases lay outside the gene matches. The CDR3: CASRQGFDEQFF. The DNA of the CDR3 is TGTGCCAGCAGACAGGGGTTCGATGAGCAGTTCTTC.

The rearrangement uses TRBV4-3 and TRBJ2-3, with D perhaps given as TRBD1 or TRBD2 (5 bases each). The germline gives CDR1 LGHNA, CDR2 YSLEER. The CDR3 extends over 15 amino acids. Trimming stripped 2 bases from V and 6 bases from J, with 15 bases between. The chain's CDR3 is CASSQQTEGWDTQYF. DNA for the CDR3: TGCGCCAGCAGCCAACAGACAGAGGGGTGGGATACGCAGTATTTT.

A note on this clone: Relative to the germline gene, one junction end is altered; a read error may explain this. The chain joins TRBV27 to TRBJ2-1, with 9 bases that match TRBD1. The CDR3 is made up of 12 amino acids. From germline, CDR1 is MNHEY and CDR2 SMNVEV (reference sequence). For the CDR3, the DNA is TGTGCCAGCGCCTCAAGGGGGACAGGGTGGGTCTTC. This translates into CASASRGTGWVF.

This CDR3 reads CASSRTGHGEKLFF. CDR3 bases: TGTGCCAGTAGCCGAACAGGGCATGGTGAAAAACTGTTTTTT. The V call is TRBV19, the J call TRBJ1-4, with D perhaps matching TRBD1 (6 bases). Germline CDR1 is LNHDA and CDR2 is SQIVND (reference sequence). Trimming took 6 bases from V and 7 from J, leaving 15 bases between them. The CDR3 sequence is 14 residues long.

The count of this clone is one. The V gene is TRBV6-1, the J gene TRBJ2-6; D gene ambiguous. Germline CDR1 reads MNHNS; CDR2 reads SASEGT. The CDR3 is 13 residues long. The V end was cut by 6 bases, the J end by 2 bases, with 5 bases between. This chain's CDR3 is CASRMTGANVLTF. In nucleotides, the CDR3 is TGTGCCAGCAGGATGACTGGGGCCAACGTCCTGACTTTC.

The V and J genes are TRBV4-2 and TRBJ1-5; D not certain. The ends were cut back, 1 base at V and 3 bases at J, with 10 bases in the middle. This CDR3 comprises 15 residues. Per germline, CDR1 LGHNA and CDR2 YNFKEQ. Written as DNA, the CDR3 is TGTGCCAGCAGCCAAGCAAGCCATGACAATCAGCCCCAGCATTTT. Amino acids: CASSQASHDNQPQHF.

A note on this clone: This sample also contains other DNA sequences that code for the same CDR3. V gene TRBV5-1 combines with J gene TRBJ2-2, with D possibly being TRBD1 (6 bases). This CDR3 is 15 amino acids long. V gave up 2 bases and J gave up 0 bases, with 8 bases separating them. CDR1 SGHRS and CDR2 YFSETQ come from the germline V gene. CDR3 DNA sequence: TGCGCCAGCAGCTTAAGGACAGCGAACACCGGGGAGCTGTTTTTT. It yields the protein CASSLRTANTGELFF.

The J gene is TRBJ2-2, the V gene TRBV11-2; tentatively, D is TRBD1 (5 bases). V lost 3 bases to trimming and J lost 1 base, with 15 bases between them. The germline gives CDR1 SGHAT, CDR2 FQNNGV. The CDR3 extends over 17 amino acids. CDR3 DNA: TGTGCCAGCAGCTTGTATCCCGGACAACTGAACACCGGGGAGCTGTTTTTT. It is translated as CASSLYPGQLNTGELFF.

The chain recombines TRBV2 with TRBJ1-2; 7 nucleotides agree with TRBD1. The CDR3 extends over 13 amino acids. J lost 6 bases, V lost 8 bases, and 9 bases had no gene match. The germline gives CDR1 SNHLY, CDR2 FYNNEI. The CDR3 coding sequence is TGTGCCAGCCGAAGGGGGCCGGGGGATGGCTACACCTTC. This gives the protein CASRRGPGDGYTF.

This chain links TRBV28 with TRBJ1-5, with D perhaps TRBD1 (6 bases). Germline CDR1 MDHEN, CDR2 SYDVKM. This CDR3 is 14 amino acids long. The germline V and J ends were trimmed by 7 bases and 6 bases, with 16 bases remaining between them. CDR3 DNA: TGTGCCAGCATGATAACAGGGTTCGCTCAGCCCCAGCATTTT. Translating gives CASMITGFAQPQHF.

This clone was detected only a few times. Other DNA sequences in this sample translate to the same CDR3. The gene calls are TRBV20-1 and TRBJ2-5; the D is unclear. The germline V gene encodes CDR1 DFQATT and CDR2 SNEGSKA (reference sequence). This CDR3 contains 10 residues. V lost 0 bases to trimming and J lost 4 bases, with 0 bases between them. The CDR3 loop is CSAREETQYF. For the CDR3, the DNA is TGCAGTGCTAGAGAAGAGACCCAGTACTTC.

This chain joins TRBV27 and TRBJ2-3; perhaps D is TRBD1 or TRBD2 (5 bases each). The germline V and J ends were trimmed by 7 bases and 3 bases, with 17 bases remaining between them. The CDR3 is 15 residues long. Per germline, CDR1 MNHEY and CDR2 SMNVEV (reference sequence). The CDR3 nucleotides are TGTGCCAGCAACCCTTTGGGGGAGCGGACAGATACGCAGTATTTT. It yields the protein CASNPLGERTDTQYF.

This chain uses TRBV10-2 with TRBJ2-3; a weak D match, TRBD2 (5 bases). This CDR3 contains 16 residues. CDR1 WSHSY and CDR2 SAAADI come from the germline V gene. The V gene lost 6 bases and the J gene lost 2 bases, with 18 bases spanning the gap. The CDR3 protein is CASSPTVSAITDTQYF. CDR3 nucleotide sequence: TGCGCCAGCAGCCCAACCGTTAGCGCGATCACAGATACGCAGTATTTT.

This clone was seen only once. The same CDR3 arises from other DNA sequences in this sample as well. The gene calls are TRBV2 and TRBJ2-2; no reliable D call. Germline values: CDR1 SNHLY, CDR2 FYNNEI. The CDR3 spans 11 residues. V shed 3 bases and J shed 8 bases, with 4 bases lying between them. CDR3 sequence: CASSDRGELFF. CDR3 DNA: TGTGCCAGCAGTGATAGAGGGGAGCTGTTTTTT.

The CDR3 bases are TGCGCCAGCAGGTGGTCCCGGGGCCCCTACAATGAGCAGTTCTTC. It encodes CASRWSRGPYNEQFF. The chain joins TRBV5-1 to TRBJ2-1; D tentatively reads TRBD1 or TRBD2 (5 bases each). Per germline, CDR1 SGHRS and CDR2 YFSETQ. This CDR3 spans 15 amino acids. The V end was cut by 5 bases, the J end by 2 bases, with 14 bases between.

The chain couples TRBV5-1 to TRBJ1-5; 7 bases align to TRBD1. CDR1 and CDR2 (germline): SGHRS, YFSETQ. Trimming removed 0 bases from V and 3 bases from J; junction bases left unmatched: 6. CDR3 size: 16 residues. The CDR3: CASSLEGQSPNQPQHF. CDR3 in DNA: TGCGCCAGCAGCTTGGAGGGACAGAGCCCCAATCAGCCCCAGCATTTT. Based on the CDR3 plus reference TRBV5-1 and TRBJ1-5, the full variable domain is KAGVTQTPRYLIKTRGQQVTLSCSPISGHRSVSWYQQTPGQGLQFLFEYFSETQRNKGNFPGRFSGRQFSNSRSEMNVSTLELGDSALYLCASSLEGQSPNQPQHFGDGTRLSIL.

This sequence joins TRBV6-1 and TRBJ1-4, with D perhaps matching TRBD1 (6 bases). V was cut by 1 base and J by 10 bases, with 16 bases left in between. This CDR3 comprises 15 residues. The germline gives CDR1 MNHNS, CDR2 SASEGT. The CDR3 bases are TGTGCCAGCAGTGAAGTGTTGGCCCTAGGGGGAAAACTGTTTTTT. Translating gives CASSEVLALGGKLFF.

This clone was seen only once. The chain is built from TRBV5-4 and TRBJ2-5; no definite D call. The CDR3 extends over 12 amino acids. Germline assignment: CDR1 SGHNT and CDR2 YYREEE (reference sequence). Trimming left V 7 bases short and J 0 bases short, with 7 bases between. CDR3 in amino acids: CASGRNQETQYF. The CDR3 DNA reads as TGTGCCAGCGGAAGAAACCAAGAGACCCAGTACTTC.

This rearrangement joins TRBV29-1 to TRBJ2-5; 7 nucleotides match TRBD1. V was pared by 2 bases and J by 1 base, with 7 bases of the junction left unmatched. The CDR3 contains 15 residues. Germline V gene sequence: CDR1 SQVTM, CDR2 ANQGSEA. CDR3 bases: TGCAGCGTTGAACGTCCCGGGACAGCCCAAGAGACCCAGTACTTC. Protein: CSVERPGTAQETQYF.